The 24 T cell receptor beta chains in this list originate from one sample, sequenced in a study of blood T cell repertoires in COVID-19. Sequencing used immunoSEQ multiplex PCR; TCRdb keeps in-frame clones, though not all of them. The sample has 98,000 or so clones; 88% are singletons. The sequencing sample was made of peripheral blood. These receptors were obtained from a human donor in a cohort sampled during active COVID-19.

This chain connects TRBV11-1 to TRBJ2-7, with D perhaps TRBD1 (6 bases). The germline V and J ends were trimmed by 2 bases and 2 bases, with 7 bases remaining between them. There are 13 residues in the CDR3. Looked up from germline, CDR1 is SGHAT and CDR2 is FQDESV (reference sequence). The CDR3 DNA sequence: TGTGCCAGCAGCTTAACAGGGACCTACGAGCAGTACTTC. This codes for CASSLTGTYEQYF.

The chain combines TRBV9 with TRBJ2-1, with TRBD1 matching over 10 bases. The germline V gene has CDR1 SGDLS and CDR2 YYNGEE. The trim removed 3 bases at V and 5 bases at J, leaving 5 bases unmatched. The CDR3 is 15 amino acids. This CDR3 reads CASSEDRGRHNEQFF. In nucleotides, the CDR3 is TGTGCCAGCAGCGAGGACAGGGGGAGGCACAATGAGCAGTTCTTC.

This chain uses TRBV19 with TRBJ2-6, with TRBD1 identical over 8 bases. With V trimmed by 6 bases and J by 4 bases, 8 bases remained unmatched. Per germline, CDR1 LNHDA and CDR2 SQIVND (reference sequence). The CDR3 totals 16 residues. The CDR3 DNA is TGTGCCAGTAGCCCAGGACAGGGCACCGGGGCCAACGTCCTGACTTTC. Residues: CASSPGQGTGANVLTF.

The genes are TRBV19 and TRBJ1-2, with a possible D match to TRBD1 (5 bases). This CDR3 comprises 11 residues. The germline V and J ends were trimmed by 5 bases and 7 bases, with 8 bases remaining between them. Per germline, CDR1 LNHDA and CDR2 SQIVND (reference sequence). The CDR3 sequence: CASSFGGGYTF. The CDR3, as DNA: TGTGCCAGTAGTTTCGGGGGTGGCTACACCTTC. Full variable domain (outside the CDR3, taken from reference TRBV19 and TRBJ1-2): DGGITQSPKYLFRKEGQNVTLSCEQNLNHDAMYWYRQDPGQGLRLIYYSQIVNDFQKGDIAEGYSVSREKKESFPLTVTSAQKNPTAFYLCASSFGGGYTFGSGTRLTVV.

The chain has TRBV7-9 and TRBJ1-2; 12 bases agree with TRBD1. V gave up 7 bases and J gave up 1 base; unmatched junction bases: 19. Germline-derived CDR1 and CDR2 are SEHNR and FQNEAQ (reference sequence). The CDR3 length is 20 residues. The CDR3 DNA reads TGTGCCAGCACCGAAGGGGGACAGGGGGCCTTTCGGGTGGATAACTATGGCTACACCTTC. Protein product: CASTEGGQGAFRVDNYGYTF.

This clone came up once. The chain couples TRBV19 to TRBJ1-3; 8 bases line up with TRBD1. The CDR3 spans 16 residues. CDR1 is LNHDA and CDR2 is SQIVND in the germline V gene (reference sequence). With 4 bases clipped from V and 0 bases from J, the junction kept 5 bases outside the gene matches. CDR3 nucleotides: TGTGCCAGTAGTACCTTCGGGACAGGCTCTGGAAACACCATATATTTT. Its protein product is CASSTFGTGSGNTIYF.

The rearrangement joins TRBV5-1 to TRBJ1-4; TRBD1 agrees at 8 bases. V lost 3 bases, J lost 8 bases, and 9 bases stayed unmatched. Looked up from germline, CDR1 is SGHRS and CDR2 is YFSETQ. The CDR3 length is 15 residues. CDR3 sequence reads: CASSSTGGLGEKLFF. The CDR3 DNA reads TGCGCCAGCAGCTCAACAGGGGGTTTAGGGGAAAAACTGTTTTTT.

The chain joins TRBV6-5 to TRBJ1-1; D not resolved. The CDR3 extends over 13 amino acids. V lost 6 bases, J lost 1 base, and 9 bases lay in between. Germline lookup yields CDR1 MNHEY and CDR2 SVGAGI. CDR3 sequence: CASRTAGNTEAFF. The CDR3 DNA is TGTGCCAGCAGGACTGCCGGGAACACTGAAGCTTTCTTT.

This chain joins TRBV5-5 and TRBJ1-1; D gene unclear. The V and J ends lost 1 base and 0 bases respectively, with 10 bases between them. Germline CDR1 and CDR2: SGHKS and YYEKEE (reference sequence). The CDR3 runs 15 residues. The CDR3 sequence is CASSLYPDMNTEAFF. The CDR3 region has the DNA TGTGCCAGCAGCTTGTACCCAGATATGAACACTGAAGCTTTCTTT.

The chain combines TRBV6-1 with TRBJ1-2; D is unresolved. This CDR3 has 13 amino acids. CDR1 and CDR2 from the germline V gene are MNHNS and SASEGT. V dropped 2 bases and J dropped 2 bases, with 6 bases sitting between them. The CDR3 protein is CASSEPGNYGYTF. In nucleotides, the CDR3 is TGTGCCAGCAGTGAACCGGGAAACTATGGCTACACCTTC.

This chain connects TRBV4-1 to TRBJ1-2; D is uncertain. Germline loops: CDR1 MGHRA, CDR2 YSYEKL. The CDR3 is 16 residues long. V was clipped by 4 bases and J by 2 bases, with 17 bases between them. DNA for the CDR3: TGCGCCAGCAGCCCCGGGGAAGGGAGGCCCAACTATGGCTACACCTTC. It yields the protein CASSPGEGRPNYGYTF.

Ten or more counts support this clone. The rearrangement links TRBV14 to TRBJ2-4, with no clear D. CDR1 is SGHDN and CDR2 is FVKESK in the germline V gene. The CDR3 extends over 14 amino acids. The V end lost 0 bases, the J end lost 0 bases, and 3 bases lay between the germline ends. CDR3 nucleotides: TGTGCCAGCAGCCAAGACCTAGCCAAAAACATTCAGTACTTC. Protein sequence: CASSQDLAKNIQYF.

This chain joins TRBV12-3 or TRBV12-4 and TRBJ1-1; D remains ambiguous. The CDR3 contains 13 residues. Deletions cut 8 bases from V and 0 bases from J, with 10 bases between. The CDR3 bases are TGTGCCAGCCGAGGAGCTATGAACACTGAAGCTTTCTTT. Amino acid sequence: CASRGAMNTEAFF.

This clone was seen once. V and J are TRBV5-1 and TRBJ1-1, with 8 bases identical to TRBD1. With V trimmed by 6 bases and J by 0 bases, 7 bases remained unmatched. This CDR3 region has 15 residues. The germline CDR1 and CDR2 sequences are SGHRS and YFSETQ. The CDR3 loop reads CASNPWTGLNTEAFF. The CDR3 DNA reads TGCGCCAGCAACCCTTGGACAGGGCTGAACACTGAAGCTTTCTTT.

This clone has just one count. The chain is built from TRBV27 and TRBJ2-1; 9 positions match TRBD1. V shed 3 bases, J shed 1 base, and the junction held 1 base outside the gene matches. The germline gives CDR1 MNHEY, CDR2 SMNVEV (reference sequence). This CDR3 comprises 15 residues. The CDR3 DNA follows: TGTGCCAGCAGTTTGACAGGGGGTTCCTACAATGAGCAGTTCTTC. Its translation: CASSLTGGSYNEQFF.

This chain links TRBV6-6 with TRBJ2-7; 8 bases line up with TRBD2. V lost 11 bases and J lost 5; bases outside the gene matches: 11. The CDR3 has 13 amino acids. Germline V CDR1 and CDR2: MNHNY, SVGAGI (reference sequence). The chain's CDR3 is CACCRLAGNEQYF. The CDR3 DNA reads TGTGCCTGCTGCCGGCTAGCGGGCAACGAGCAGTACTTC.

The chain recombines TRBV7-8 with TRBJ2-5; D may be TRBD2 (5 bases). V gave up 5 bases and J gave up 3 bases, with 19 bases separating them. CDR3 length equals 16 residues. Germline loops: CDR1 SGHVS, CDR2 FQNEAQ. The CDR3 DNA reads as TGTGCCAGCAGCGTAGGCTCCGGGATCTATAAAGAGACCCAGTACTTC. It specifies CASSVGSGIYKETQYF.

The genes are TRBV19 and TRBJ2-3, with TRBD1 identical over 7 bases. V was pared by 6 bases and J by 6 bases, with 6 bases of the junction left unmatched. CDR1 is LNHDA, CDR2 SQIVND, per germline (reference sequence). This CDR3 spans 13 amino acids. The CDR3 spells CASSRQGGDTQYF. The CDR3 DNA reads TGTGCCAGTAGCCGACAGGGTGGCGATACGCAGTATTTT.

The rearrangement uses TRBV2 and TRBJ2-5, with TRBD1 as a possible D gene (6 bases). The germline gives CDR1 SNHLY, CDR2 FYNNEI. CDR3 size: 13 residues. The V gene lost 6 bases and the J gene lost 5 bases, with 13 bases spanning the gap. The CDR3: CASRGETGETQYF. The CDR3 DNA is TGTGCCAGCAGAGGGGAAACAGGGGAGACCCAGTACTTC.

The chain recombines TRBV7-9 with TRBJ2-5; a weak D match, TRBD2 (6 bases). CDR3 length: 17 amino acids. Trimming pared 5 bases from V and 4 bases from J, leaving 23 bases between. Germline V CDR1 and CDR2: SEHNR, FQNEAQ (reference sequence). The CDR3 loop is CASSEWGDAIFGETQYF. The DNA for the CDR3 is TGTGCCAGCAGCGAATGGGGGGACGCAATTTTCGGAGAGACCCAGTACTTC.

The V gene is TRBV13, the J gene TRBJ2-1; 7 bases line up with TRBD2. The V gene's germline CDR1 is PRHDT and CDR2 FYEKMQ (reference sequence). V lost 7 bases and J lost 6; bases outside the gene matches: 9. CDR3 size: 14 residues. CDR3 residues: CASNSRTSGNEQFF. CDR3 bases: TGTGCCAGCAACTCTAGGACTAGTGGCAATGAGCAGTTCTTC.

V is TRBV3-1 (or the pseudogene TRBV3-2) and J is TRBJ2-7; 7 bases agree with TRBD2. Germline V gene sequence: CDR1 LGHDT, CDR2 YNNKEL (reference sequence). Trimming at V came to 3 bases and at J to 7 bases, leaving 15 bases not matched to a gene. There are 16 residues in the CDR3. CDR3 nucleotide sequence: TGTGCCAGCAGCCAGCGCGACGCACTAGCGTCAGCAGAGCAGTACTTC. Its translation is CASSQRDALASAEQYF.

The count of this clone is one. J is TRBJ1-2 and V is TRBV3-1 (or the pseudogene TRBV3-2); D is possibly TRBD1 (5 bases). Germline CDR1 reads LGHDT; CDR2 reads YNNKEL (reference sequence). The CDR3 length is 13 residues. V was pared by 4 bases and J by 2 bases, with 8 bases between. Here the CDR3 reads CASSPAGNYGYTF. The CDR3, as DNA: TGTGCCAGCAGCCCGGCAGGGAACTATGGCTACACCTTC.

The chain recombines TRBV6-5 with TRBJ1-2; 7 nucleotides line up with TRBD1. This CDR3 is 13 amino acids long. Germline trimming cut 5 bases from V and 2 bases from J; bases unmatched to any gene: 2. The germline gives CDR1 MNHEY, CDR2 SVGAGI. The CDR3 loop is CASSPGGNYGYTF. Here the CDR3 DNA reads TGTGCCAGCAGTCCAGGGGGAAACTATGGCTACACCTTC.